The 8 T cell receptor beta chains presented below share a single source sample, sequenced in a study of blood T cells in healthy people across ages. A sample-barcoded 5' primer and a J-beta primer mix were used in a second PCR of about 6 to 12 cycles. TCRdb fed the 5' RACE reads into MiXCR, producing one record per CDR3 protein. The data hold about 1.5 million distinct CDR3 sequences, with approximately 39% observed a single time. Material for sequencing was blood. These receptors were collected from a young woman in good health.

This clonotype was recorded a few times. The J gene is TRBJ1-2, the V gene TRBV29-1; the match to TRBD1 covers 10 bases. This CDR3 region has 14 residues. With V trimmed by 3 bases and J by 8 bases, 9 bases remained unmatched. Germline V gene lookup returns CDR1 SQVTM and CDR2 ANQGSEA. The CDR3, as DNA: TGCAGCGTTGACCGACAGGGGGCGGGTGAAGGCTACACCTTC. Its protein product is CSVDRQGAGEGYTF.

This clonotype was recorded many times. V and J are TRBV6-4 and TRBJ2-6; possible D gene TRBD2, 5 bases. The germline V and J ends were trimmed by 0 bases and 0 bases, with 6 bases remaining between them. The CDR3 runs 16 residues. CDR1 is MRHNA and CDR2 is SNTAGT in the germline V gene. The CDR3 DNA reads TGTGCCAGCAGTGACTCGAGCGGCTCTGGGGCCAACGTCCTGACTTTC. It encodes CASSDSSGSGANVLTF.

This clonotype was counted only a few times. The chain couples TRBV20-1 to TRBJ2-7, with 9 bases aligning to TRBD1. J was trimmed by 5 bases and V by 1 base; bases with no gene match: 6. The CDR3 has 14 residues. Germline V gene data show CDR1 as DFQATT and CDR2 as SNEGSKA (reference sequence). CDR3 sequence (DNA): TGCAGTGCTAGAGGGGACAGGGAACTTCACGAGCAGTACTTC. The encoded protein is CSARGDRELHEQYF.

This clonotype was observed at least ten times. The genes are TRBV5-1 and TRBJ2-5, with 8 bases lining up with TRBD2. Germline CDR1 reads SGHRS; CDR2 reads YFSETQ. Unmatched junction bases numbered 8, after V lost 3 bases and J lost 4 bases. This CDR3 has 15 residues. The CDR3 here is CASSYSGALGETQYF. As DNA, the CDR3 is TGCGCCAGCAGCTATAGCGGGGCGCTAGGAGAGACCCAGTACTTC. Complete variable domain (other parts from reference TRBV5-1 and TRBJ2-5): KAGVTQTPRYLIKTRGQQVTLSCSPISGHRSVSWYQQTPGQGLQFLFEYFSETQRNKGNFPGRFSGRQFSNSRSEMNVSTLELGDSALYLCASSYSGALGETQYFGPGTRLLVL.

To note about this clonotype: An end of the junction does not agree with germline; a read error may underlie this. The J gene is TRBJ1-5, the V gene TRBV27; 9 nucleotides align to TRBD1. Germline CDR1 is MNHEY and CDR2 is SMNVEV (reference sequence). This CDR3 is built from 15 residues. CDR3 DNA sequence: TGTGCCGGCAGCACGGGACAGGGAGGCAATCAGCCCCAGCATTTT. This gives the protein CAGSTGQGGNQPQHF.

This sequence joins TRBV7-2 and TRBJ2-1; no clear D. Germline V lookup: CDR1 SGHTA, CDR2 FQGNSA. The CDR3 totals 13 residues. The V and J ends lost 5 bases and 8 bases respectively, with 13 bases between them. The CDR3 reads CASSPQWGDEQFF. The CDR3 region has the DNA TGTGCCAGCAGCCCACAGTGGGGTGATGAGCAGTTCTTC.

In nucleotides, the CDR3 is TGTGCCAGCAGCCTAAACGGCCTGGGGGAGACCCAGTACTTC. Translating gives CASSLNGLGETQYF. V and J are TRBV3-1 and TRBJ2-5, with D unclear. Trimming stripped 4 bases from V and 5 bases from J, with 14 bases between. There are 14 residues in the CDR3. In germline, CDR1 is LGHDT, CDR2 YNNKEL (reference sequence).

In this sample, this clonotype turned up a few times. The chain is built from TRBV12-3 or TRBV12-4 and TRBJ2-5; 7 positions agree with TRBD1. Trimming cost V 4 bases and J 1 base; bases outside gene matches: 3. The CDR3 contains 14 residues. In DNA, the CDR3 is TGTGCCAGCAGTTCCAGGGGGTCCCAAGAGACCCAGTACTTC. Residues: CASSSRGSQETQYF.